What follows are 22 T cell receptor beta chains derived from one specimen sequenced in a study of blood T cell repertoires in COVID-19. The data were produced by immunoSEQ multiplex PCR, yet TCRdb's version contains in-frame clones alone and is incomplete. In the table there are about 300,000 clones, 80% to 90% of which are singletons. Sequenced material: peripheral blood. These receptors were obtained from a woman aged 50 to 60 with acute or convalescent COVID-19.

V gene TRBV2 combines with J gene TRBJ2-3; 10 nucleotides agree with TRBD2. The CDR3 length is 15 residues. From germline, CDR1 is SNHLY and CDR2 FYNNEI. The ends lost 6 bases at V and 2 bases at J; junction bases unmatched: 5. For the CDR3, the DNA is TGTGCCAGCAGCGGAAGCGGGGGGGACACAGATACGCAGTATTTT. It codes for CASSGSGGDTDTQYF.

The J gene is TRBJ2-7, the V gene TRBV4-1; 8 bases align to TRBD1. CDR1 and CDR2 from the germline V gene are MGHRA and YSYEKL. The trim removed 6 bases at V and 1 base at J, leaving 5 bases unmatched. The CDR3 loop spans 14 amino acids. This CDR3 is CASSKQGESYEQYF. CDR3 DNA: TGCGCCAGCAGTAAACAGGGGGAATCCTACGAGCAGTACTTC.

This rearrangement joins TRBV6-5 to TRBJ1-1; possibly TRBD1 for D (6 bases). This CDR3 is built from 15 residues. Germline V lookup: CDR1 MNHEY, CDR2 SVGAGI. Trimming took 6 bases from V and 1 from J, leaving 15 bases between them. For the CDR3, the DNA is TGTGCCAGCAGCCAACCCGGACAGACGAACACTGAAGCTTTCTTT. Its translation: CASSQPGQTNTEAFF.

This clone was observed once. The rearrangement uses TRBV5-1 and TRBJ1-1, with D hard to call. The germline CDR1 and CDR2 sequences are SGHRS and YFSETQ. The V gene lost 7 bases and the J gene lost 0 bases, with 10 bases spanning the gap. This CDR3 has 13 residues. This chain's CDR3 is CASRSDLNTEAFF. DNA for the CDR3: TGCGCCAGCCGGAGTGATTTGAACACTGAAGCTTTCTTT.

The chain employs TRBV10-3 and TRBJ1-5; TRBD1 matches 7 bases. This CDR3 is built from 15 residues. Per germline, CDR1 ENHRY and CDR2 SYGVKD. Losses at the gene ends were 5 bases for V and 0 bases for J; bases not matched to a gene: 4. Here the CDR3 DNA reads TGTGCCATCAGTCGGGACAGAAATAGCAATCAGCCCCAGCATTTT. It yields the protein CAISRDRNSNQPQHF.

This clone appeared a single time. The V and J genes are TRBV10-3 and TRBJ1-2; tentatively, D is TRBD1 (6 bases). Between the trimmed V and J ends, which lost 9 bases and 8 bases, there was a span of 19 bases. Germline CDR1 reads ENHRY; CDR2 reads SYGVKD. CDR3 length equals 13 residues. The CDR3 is CAIRTDSLWGYTF. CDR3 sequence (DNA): TGTGCCATTCGGACGGACAGTTTGTGGGGCTACACCTTC.

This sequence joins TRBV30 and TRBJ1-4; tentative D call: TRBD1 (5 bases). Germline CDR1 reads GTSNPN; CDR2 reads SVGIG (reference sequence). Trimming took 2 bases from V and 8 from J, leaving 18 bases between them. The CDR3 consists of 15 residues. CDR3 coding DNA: TGTGCCTGGAGTCTTCGGGCCACGACAGTAGAAAAACTGTTTTTT. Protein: CAWSLRATTVEKLFF.

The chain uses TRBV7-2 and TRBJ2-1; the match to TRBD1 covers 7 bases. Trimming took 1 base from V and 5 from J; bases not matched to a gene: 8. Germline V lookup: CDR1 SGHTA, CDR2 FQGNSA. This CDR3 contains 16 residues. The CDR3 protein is CASSLEGPGGHNEQFF. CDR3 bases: TGTGCCAGCAGCTTAGAGGGCCCAGGGGGTCACAATGAGCAGTTCTTC.

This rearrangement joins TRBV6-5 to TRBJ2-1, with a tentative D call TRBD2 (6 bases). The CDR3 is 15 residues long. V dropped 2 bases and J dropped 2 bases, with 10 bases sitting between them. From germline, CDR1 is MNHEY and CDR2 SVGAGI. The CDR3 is CASSYTSRTYNEQFF. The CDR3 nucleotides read TGTGCCAGCAGTTACACTAGCCGAACCTACAATGAGCAGTTCTTC.

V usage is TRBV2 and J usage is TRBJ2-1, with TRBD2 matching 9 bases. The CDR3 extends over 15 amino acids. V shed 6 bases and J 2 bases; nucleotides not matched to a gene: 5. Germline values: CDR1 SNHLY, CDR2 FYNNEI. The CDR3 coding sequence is TGTGCCAGCAGCCCAGCGGGAGGTCCCTACAATGAGCAGTTCTTC. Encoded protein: CASSPAGGPYNEQFF. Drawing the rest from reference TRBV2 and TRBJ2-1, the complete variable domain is EPEVTQTPSHQVTQMGQEVILRCVPISNHLYFYWYRQILGQKVEFLVSFYNNEISEKSEIFDDQFSVERPDGSNFTLKIRSTKLEDSAMYFCASSPAGGPYNEQFFGPGTRLTVL.

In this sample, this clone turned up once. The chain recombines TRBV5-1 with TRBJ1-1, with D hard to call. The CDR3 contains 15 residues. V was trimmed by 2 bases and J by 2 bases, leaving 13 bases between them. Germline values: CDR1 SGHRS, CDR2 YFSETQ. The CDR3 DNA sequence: TGCGCCAGCAGCTTCGGGGAGGTGAGCAACACTGAAGCTTTCTTT. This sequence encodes CASSFGEVSNTEAFF. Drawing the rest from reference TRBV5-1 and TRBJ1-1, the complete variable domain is KAGVTQTPRYLIKTRGQQVTLSCSPISGHRSVSWYQQTPGQGLQFLFEYFSETQRNKGNFPGRFSGRQFSNSRSEMNVSTLELGDSALYLCASSFGEVSNTEAFFGQGTRLTVV.

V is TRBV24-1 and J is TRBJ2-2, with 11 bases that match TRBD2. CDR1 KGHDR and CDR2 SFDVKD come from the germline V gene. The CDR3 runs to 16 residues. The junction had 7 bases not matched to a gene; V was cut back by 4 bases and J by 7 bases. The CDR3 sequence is CATSELAGGPGGELFF. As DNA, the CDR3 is TGTGCCACCAGTGAATTAGCGGGGGGGCCTGGCGGGGAGCTGTTTTTT.

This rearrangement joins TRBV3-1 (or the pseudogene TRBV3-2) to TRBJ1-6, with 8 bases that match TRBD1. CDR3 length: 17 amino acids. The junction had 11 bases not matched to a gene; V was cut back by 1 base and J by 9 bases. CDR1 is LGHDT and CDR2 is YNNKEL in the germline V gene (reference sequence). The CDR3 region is CASSQGFQGARTSPLHF. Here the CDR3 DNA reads TGTGCCAGCAGCCAAGGGTTCCAGGGGGCGCGGACTTCACCCCTCCACTTT.

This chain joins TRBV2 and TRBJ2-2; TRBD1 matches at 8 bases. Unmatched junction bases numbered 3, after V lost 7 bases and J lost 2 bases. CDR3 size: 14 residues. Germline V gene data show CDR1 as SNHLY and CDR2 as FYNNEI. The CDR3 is CASKGQVNTGELFF. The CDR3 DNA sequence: TGTGCCAGCAAGGGACAGGTCAACACCGGGGAGCTGTTTTTT.

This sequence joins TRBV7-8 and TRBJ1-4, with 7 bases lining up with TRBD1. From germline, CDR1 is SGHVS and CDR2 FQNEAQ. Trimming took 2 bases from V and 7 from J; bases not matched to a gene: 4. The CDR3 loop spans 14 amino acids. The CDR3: CASSLQGGGEKLFF. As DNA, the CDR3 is TGTGCCAGCAGCTTACAAGGGGGCGGTGAAAAACTGTTTTTT.

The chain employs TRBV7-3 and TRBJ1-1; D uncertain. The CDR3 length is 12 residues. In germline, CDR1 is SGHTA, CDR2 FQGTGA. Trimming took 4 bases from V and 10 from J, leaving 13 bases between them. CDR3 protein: CASSSQEGRAFF. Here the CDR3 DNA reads TGTGCCAGCAGCTCCCAGGAAGGGAGAGCTTTCTTT.

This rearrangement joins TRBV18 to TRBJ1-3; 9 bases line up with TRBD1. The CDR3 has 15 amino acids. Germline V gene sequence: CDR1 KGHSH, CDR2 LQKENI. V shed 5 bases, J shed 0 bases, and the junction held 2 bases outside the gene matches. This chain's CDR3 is CASSSQGASGNTIYF. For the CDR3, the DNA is TGTGCCAGCTCATCACAGGGGGCCTCTGGAAACACCATATATTTT.

The CDR3 region is CASSLVDIANTGELFF. CDR3 nucleotide sequence: TGTGCCAGCAGCTTAGTGGACATAGCGAACACCGGGGAGCTGTTTTTT. This chain uses TRBV7-2 with TRBJ2-2, with a possible D match to TRBD1 (5 bases). CDR1 is SGHTA, CDR2 FQGNSA, per germline. The length of the CDR3 is 16 residues. Trimming left V 1 base short and J 0 bases short, with 9 bases between.

The CDR3 sequence: CASGGAPYGYTF. CDR3 nucleotides: TGTGCCAGCGGTGGAGCACCGTATGGCTACACCTTC. J is TRBJ1-2 and V is TRBV12-3 or TRBV12-4; no firm D call. The CDR3 is 12 amino acids. V was shortened by 8 bases and J by 5 bases, with 12 bases between the two germline ends.

The CDR3 spells CASSLSRAYTEAFF. The CDR3 DNA reads as TGTGCCAGCAGCTTATCCAGGGCCTACACTGAAGCTTTCTTT. The V gene is TRBV7-2, the J gene TRBJ1-1, with D tentatively TRBD1 (5 bases). The CDR3 consists of 14 residues. Germline V gene data show CDR1 as SGHTA and CDR2 as FQGNSA. V dropped 2 bases and J dropped 3 bases, with 10 bases sitting between them.

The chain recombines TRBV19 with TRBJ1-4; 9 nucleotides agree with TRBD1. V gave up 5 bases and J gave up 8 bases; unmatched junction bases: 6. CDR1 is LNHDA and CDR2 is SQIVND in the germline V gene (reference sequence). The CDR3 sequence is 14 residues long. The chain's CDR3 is CASSFRDRDEKLFF. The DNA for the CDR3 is TGTGCCAGTAGTTTCCGGGACAGGGACGAAAAACTGTTTTTT.

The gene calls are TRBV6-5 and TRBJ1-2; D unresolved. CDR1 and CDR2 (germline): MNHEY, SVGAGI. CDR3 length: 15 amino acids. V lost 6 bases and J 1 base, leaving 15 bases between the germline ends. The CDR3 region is CASSAQVQVNYGYTF. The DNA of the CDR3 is TGTGCCAGCAGCGCCCAAGTTCAGGTTAACTATGGCTACACCTTC.